This paragraph covers one T cell receptor beta chain sequence. Antigen: not known. This sample stems from a study of OX40 agonist ivuxolimab in advanced cancers. V was shortened by 2 bases and J by 4 bases, with 9 bases between the two germline ends. This CDR3 contains 14 residues. Per the germline V gene, CDR1 is LNHDA and CDR2 is SQIVND (reference sequence). Clones were read by immunoSEQ multiplex PCR, and TCRdb kept only the in-frame ones, dropping some. The data hold around 82,000 clones, with around 88% observed a single time. Regarding the study as a whole: CD8+ T cells were the subset that, on average, had more expanded clones than CD4+.

The TCR originated in an adult with an advanced solid tumor such as melanoma, head and neck, liver or kidney cancer. The input for sequencing was CD4+ or CD8+ T cells sorted from blood, taken in a trial of the OX40 agonist ivuxolimab. This rearrangement joins TRBV19 to TRBJ1-3, with a tentative D call TRBD1 (5 bases). CDR3 amino acids: CASSINDSGNTIYF. The CDR3 bases are TGTGCCAGTAGTATAAACGACAGCGGAAACACCATATATTTT.